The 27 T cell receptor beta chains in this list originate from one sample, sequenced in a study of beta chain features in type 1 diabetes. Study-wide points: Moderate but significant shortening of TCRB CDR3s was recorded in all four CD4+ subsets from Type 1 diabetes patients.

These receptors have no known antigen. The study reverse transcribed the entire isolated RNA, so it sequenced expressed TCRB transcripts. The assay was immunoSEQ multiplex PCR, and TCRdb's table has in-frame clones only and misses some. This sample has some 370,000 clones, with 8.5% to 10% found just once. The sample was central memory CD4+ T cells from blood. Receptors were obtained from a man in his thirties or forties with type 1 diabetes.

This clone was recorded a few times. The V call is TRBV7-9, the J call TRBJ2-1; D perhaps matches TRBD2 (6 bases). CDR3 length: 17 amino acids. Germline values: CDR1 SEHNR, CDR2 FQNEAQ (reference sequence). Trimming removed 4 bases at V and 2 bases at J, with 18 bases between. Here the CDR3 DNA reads TGTGCCAGCAGCTCGTTCTCCGGGACGGGGGCCTACAATGAGCAGTTCTTC. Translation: CASSSFSGTGAYNEQFF.

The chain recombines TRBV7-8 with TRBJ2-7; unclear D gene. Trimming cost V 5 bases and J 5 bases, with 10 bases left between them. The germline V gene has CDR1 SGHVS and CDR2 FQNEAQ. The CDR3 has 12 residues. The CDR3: CASSVVLHEQYF. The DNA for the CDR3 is TGTGCCAGCAGCGTGGTTCTGCACGAGCAGTACTTC.

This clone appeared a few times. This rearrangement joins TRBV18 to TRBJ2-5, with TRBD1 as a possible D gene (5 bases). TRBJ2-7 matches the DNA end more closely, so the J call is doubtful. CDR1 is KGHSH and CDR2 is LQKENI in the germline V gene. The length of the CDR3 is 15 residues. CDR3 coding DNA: TGTGCCAGCTCACCAACCTCTGAGCAGGGTTACGAGCAGTACTTC. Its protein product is CASSPTSEQGYEQYF.

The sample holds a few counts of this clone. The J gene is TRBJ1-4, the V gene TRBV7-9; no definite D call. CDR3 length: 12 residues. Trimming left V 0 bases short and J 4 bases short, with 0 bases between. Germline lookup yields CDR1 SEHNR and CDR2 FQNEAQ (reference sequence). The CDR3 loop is CASSLANEKLFF. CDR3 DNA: TGTGCCAGCAGCTTAGCTAATGAAAAACTGTTTTTT.

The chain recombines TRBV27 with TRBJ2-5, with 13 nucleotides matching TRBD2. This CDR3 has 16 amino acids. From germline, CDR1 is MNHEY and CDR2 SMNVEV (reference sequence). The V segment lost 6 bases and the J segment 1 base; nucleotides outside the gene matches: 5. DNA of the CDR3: TGTGCCAGCAGACGTGGACTAGCGGGGGTCCAAGAGACCCAGTACTTC. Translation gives CASRRGLAGVQETQYF.

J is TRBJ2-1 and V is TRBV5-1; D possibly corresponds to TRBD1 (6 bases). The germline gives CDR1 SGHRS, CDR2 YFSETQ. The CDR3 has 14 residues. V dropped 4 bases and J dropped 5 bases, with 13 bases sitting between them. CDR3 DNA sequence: TGCGCCAGCAGCGGAGCCGGGACAAACAATGAGCAGTTCTTC. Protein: CASSGAGTNNEQFF.

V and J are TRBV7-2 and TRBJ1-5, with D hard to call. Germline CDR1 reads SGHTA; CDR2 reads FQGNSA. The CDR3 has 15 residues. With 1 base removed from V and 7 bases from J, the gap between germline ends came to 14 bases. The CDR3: CASSLDGQVRQPQHF. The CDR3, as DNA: TGTGCCAGCAGCTTAGATGGGCAGGTCCGCCAGCCCCAGCATTTT.

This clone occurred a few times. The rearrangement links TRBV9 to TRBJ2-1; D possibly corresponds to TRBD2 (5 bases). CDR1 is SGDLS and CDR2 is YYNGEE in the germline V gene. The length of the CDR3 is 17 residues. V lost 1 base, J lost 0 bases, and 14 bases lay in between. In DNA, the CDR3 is TGTGCCAGCAGCGTATCGGCGGGTCAGAGCTCCTACAATGAGCAGTTCTTC. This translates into CASSVSAGQSSYNEQFF.

CDR3 sequence: CASSYWVSSTDTQYF. The CDR3 coding sequence is TGTGCCAGCAGTTACTGGGTATCTAGCACAGATACGCAGTATTTT. J is TRBJ2-3 and V is TRBV6-5, with D uncertain. CDR1 is MNHEY and CDR2 is SVGAGI in the germline V gene. This CDR3 region has 15 residues. The V end was cut by 1 base, the J end by 0 bases, with 8 bases between.

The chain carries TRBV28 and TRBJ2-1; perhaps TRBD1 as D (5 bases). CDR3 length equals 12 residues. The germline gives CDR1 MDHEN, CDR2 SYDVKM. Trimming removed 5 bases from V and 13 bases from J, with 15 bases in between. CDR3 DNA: TGTGCCAGCAGTCACAGACAGTCCCGACAGTTCTTC. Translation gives CASSHRQSRQFF.

DNA for the CDR3: TGTGCCAGCAGCTTATCGGCCGGGGAGACCCAGTACTTC. Its translation is CASSLSAGETQYF. V gene TRBV7-3 combines with J gene TRBJ2-5; D not certain. The germline CDR1 and CDR2 sequences are SGHTA and FQGTGA. The V and J ends lost 2 bases and 5 bases respectively, with 9 bases between them. The CDR3 is 13 amino acids. Full variable domain (missing parts from reference TRBV7-3 and TRBJ2-5): GAGVSQTPSNKVTEKGKYVELRCDPISGHTALYWYRQSLGQGPEFLIYFQGTGAADDSGLPNDRFFAVRPEGSVSTLKIQRTERGDSAVYLCASSLSAGETQYFGPGTRLLVL.

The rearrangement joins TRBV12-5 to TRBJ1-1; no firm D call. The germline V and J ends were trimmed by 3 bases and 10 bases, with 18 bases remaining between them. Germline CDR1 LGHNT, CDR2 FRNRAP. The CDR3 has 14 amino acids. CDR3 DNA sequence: TGTGCTAGTGGTTTCCGGCCGTTCAGCTCGGGAGCTTTCTTT. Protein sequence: CASGFRPFSSGAFF.

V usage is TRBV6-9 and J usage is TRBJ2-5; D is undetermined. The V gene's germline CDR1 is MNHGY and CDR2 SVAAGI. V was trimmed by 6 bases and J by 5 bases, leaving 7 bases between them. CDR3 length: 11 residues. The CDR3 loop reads CASSVEETQYF. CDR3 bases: TGTGCCAGCAGCGTTGAGGAGACCCAGTACTTC.

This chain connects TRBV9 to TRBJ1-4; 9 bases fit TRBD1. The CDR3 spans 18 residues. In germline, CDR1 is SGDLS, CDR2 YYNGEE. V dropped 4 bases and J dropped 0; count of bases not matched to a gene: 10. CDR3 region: CASSPQGAGGTTNEKLFF. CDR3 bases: TGTGCCAGCAGCCCACAGGGGGCGGGCGGGACAACTAATGAAAAACTGTTTTTT.

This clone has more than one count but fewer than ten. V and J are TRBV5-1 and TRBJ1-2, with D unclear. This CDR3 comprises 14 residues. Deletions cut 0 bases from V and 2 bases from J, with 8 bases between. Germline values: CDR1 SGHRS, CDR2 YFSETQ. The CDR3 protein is CASSLALENYGYTF. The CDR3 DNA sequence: TGCGCCAGCAGCTTGGCGCTGGAAAACTATGGCTACACCTTC.

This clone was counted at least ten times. Written as DNA, the CDR3 is TGTGCCACCGCAGATGGTGGAGGGAGCATCTACGAGCAGTACTTC. Translation gives CATADGGGSIYEQYF. V usage is TRBV19 and J usage is TRBJ2-7; D is possibly TRBD2 (6 bases). Per germline, CDR1 LNHDA and CDR2 SQIVND (reference sequence). The CDR3 has 15 amino acids. V lost 10 bases and J lost 3, with 22 bases in between.

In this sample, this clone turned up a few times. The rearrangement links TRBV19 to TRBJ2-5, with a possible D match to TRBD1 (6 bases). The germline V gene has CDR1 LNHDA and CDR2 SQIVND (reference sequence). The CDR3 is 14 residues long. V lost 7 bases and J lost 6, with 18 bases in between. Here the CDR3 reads CASNPQGLGQTQYF. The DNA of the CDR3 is TGTGCCAGTAACCCCCAGGGGCTTGGTCAGACCCAGTACTTC.

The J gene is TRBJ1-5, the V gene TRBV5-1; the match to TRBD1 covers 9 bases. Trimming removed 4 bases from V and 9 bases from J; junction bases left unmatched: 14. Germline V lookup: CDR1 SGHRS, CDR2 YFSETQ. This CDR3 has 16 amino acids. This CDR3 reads CASSPGQGGTPRPQHF. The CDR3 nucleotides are TGCGCCAGCAGCCCGGGACAGGGAGGGACGCCTCGGCCCCAGCATTTT.

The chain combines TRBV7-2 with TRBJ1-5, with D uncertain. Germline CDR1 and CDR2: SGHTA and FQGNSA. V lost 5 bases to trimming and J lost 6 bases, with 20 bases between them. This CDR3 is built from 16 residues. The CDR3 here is CASSTRTGSFGQPQHF. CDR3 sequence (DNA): TGTGCCAGCAGCACCCGGACTGGCTCGTTTGGTCAGCCCCAGCATTTT.

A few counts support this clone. The CDR3 DNA sequence: TGTGCCAGCAGCTTCCCGGGACAGCCAGTCTATGGCTACACCTTC. Its protein product is CASSFPGQPVYGYTF. The chain links TRBV5-4 to TRBJ1-2, with TRBD1 matching over 7 bases. Germline-derived CDR1 and CDR2 are SGHNT and YYREEE (reference sequence). The V gene end was trimmed by 2 bases and the J gene end by 4 bases; junction bases not matched to a gene: 8. CDR3 length: 15 residues.

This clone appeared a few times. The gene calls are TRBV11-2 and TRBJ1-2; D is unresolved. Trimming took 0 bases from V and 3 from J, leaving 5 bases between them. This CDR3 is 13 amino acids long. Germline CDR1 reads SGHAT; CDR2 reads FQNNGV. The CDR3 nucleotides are TGTGCCAGCAGCTTAGACGGATACTATGGCTACACCTTC. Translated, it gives CASSLDGYYGYTF.

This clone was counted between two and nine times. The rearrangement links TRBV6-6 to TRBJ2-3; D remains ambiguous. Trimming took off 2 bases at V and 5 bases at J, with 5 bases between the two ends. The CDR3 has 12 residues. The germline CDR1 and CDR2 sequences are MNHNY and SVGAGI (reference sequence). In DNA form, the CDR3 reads TGTGCCAGCAGTTACCTGGGAGATACGCAGTATTTT. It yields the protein CASSYLGDTQYF.

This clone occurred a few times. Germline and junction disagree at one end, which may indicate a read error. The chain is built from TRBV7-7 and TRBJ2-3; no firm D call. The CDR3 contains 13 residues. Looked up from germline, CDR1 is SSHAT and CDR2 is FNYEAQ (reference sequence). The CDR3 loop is CASSLAREDTQYF. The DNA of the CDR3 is TGTGCTAGCAGCTTAGCTCGAGAAGATACGCAGTATTTT.

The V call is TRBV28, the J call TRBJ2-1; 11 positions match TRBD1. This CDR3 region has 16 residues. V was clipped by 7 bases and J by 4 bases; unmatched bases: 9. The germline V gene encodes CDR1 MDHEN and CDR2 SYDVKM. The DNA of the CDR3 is TGTGCCAGCAAAACCCCGGGACAGGGGGATTACAATGAGCAGTTCTTC. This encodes CASKTPGQGDYNEQFF.

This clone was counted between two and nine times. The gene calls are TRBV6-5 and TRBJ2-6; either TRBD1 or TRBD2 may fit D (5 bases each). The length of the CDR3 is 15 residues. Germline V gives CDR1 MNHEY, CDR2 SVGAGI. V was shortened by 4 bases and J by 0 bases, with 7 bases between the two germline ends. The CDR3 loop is CASSLGVSGANVLTF. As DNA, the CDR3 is TGTGCCAGCAGTTTGGGGGTCTCTGGGGCCAACGTCCTGACTTTC.

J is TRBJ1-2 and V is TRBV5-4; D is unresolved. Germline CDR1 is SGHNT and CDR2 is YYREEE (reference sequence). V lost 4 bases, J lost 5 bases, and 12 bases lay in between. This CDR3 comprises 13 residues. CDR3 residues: CASSQGAVYGYTF. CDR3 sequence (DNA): TGTGCCAGCAGCCAAGGAGCGGTTTATGGCTACACCTTC. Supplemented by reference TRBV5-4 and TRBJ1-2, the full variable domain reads ETGVTQSPTHLIKTRGQQVTLRCSSQSGHNTVSWYQQALGQGPQFIFQYYREEENGRGNFPPRFSGLQFPNYSSELNVNALELDDSALYLCASSQGAVYGYTFGSGTRLTVV.

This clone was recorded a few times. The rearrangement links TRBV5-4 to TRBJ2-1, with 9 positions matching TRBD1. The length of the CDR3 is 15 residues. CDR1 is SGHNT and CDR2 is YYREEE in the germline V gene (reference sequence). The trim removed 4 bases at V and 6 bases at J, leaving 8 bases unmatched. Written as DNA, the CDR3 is TGTGCCAGCAGCCCCACAGGGGGCGATTCCAATGAGCAGTTCTTC. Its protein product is CASSPTGGDSNEQFF. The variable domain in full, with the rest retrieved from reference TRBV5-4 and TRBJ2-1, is ETGVTQSPTHLIKTRGQQVTLRCSSQSGHNTVSWYQQALGQGPQFIFQYYREEENGRGNFPPRFSGLQFPNYSSELNVNALELDDSALYLCASSPTGGDSNEQFFGPGTRLTVL.